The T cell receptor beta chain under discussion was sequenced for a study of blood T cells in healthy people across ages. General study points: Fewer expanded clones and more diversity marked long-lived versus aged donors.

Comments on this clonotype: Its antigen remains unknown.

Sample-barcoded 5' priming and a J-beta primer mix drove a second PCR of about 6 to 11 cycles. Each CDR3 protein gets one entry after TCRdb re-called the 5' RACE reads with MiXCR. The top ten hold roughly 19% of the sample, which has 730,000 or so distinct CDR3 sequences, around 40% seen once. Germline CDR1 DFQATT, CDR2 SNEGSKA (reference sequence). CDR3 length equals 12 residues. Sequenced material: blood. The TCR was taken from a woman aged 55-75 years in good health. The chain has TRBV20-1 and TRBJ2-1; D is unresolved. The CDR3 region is CTLPREGREQFF. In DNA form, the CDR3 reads TGCACCCTCCCGCGAGAAGGGCGTGAGCAGTTCTTC.